Below, 30 T cell receptor beta chains from the same sample are listed, as sequenced in a study of cytomegalovirus exposure and HLA in healthy donors. The primer mix had 60 Vbeta and 13 Jbeta primers. TCRdb keeps only in-frame clones here, not all; method: immunoSEQ multiplex PCR. This table has 110,000 to 150,000 clones, roughly 62% appearing once. The source material was PBMCs. The source of these receptors is a man in his sixties in good health and CMV-seronegative.

The V call is TRBV6-1, the J call TRBJ2-2, with 13 bases lining up with TRBD2. J lost 6 bases, V lost 3 bases, and 4 bases had no gene match. This CDR3 has 16 residues. CDR1 is MNHNS, CDR2 SASEGT, per germline. In DNA, the CDR3 is TGTGCCAGCAGTGACCGACTAGCGGGAGGCCCCGGGGAGCTGTTTTTT. It codes for CASSDRLAGGPGELFF.

The V call is TRBV27, the J call TRBJ2-5, with D perhaps TRBD2 (7 bases). Per germline, CDR1 MNHEY and CDR2 SMNVEV (reference sequence). The CDR3 length is 15 residues. V gave up 3 bases and J gave up 3 bases, with 14 bases separating them. The CDR3 DNA sequence: TGTGCCAGCAGTTTCCTGGGGGGGCCGAAAGAGACCCAGTACTTC. Amino acids: CASSFLGGPKETQYF.

This clone was seen only once. The chain links TRBV7-2 to TRBJ2-3; maybe TRBD1 (6 bases). The CDR3 sequence is 15 residues long. V gave up 2 bases and J gave up 2 bases, with 11 bases separating them. The germline V gene has CDR1 SGHTA and CDR2 FQGNSA. CDR3 sequence (DNA): TGTGCCAGCAGCTTAAGGACAGTATCCACAGATACGCAGTATTTT. Its protein is CASSLRTVSTDTQYF.

This clone came up once. CDR3 in DNA: TGCGCCAGCCTACAGGGTGAAGACACTGAAGCTTTCTTT. This encodes CASLQGEDTEAFF. This rearrangement joins TRBV5-1 to TRBJ1-1; tentative D call: TRBD1 (6 bases). The V and J ends lost 7 bases and 3 bases respectively, with 13 bases between them. CDR3 length: 13 residues. Germline assignment: CDR1 SGHRS and CDR2 YFSETQ.

The chain carries TRBV5-1 and TRBJ1-2; maybe TRBD1 (5 bases). The length of the CDR3 is 17 residues. V shed 3 bases and J shed 0 bases, with 18 bases lying between them. Germline V lookup: CDR1 SGHRS, CDR2 YFSETQ. CDR3 sequence (DNA): TGCGCCAGCAGCTCGGGGGGACGGCCCTTTACTAACTATGGCTACACCTTC. This gives the protein CASSSGGRPFTNYGYTF.

V usage is TRBV9 and J usage is TRBJ1-1; the D is unclear. The ends were cut back, 3 bases at V and 2 bases at J, with 14 bases in the middle. CDR3 length: 15 residues. The germline gives CDR1 SGDLS, CDR2 YYNGEE. For the CDR3, the DNA is TGTGCCAGCAGCGAAGAGGGTGGGCGAAACACTGAAGCTTTCTTT. Its protein is CASSEEGGRNTEAFF.

The V call is TRBV28, the J call TRBJ2-7, with D maybe TRBD1 (6 bases). The CDR3 loop spans 15 amino acids. Germline CDR1 and CDR2: MDHEN and SYDVKM. The V end lost 1 base, the J end lost 2 bases, and 12 bases lay between the germline ends. CDR3 sequence (DNA): TGTGCCAGCAGTTTATATGAACAGGGAACCTACGAGCAGTACTTC. It is translated as CASSLYEQGTYEQYF.

V and J are TRBV30 and TRBJ2-7; D is possibly TRBD1 (6 bases). V lost 0 bases to trimming and J lost 2 bases, with 14 bases between them. Germline V gene data show CDR1 as GTSNPN and CDR2 as SVGIG (reference sequence). This CDR3 is 15 amino acids long. CDR3 residues: CAWSVLGAATYEQYF. The CDR3 DNA reads as TGTGCCTGGAGTGTACTGGGGGCAGCTACCTACGAGCAGTACTTC. The variable domain in full, with the rest retrieved from reference TRBV30 and TRBJ2-7, is SQTIHQWPATLVQPVGSPLSLECTVEGTSNPNLYWYRQAAGRGLQLLFYSVGIGQISSEVPQNLSASRPQDRQFILSSKKLLLSDSGFYLCAWSVLGAATYEQYFGPGTRLTVT.

The chain has TRBV27 and TRBJ1-1, with D perhaps TRBD1 (6 bases). Trimming took 2 bases from V and 3 from J, leaving 10 bases between them. Germline lookup yields CDR1 MNHEY and CDR2 SMNVEV (reference sequence). The CDR3 covers 14 residues. Written as DNA, the CDR3 is TGTGCCAGCAGTTTAGGGGCAGGGGACACTGAAGCTTTCTTT. Translation gives CASSLGAGDTEAFF.

A single count supports this clone. The chain employs TRBV5-1 and TRBJ1-1; the D is unclear. CDR3 length: 16 amino acids. CDR1 SGHRS and CDR2 YFSETQ come from the germline V gene. Trimming took 0 bases from V and 3 from J, leaving 15 bases between them. For the CDR3, the DNA is TGCGCCAGCAGCTTGGACGGGAGCCAGAGGGACACTGAAGCTTTCTTT. Protein: CASSLDGSQRDTEAFF.

This chain connects TRBV30 to TRBJ1-1; unclear D gene. The CDR3 consists of 11 residues. Trimming shortened V by 5 bases and J by 1 base, and 5 bases separated the two germline ends. Germline V gene data show CDR1 as GTSNPN and CDR2 as SVGIG (reference sequence). The CDR3: CAWEGNTEAFF. The DNA for the CDR3 is TGTGCCTGGGAGGGGAACACTGAAGCTTTCTTT.

In its sample, this clone was seen a few times. This chain uses TRBV9 with TRBJ2-5; tentatively, D is TRBD2 (6 bases). Deletions cut 0 bases from V and 2 bases from J, with 14 bases between. The CDR3 contains 16 residues. The germline V gene encodes CDR1 SGDLS and CDR2 YYNGEE. This chain's CDR3 is CASSVGPSELQETQYF. CDR3 coding DNA: TGTGCCAGCAGCGTAGGTCCTAGCGAACTGCAAGAGACCCAGTACTTC.

V gene TRBV29-1 combines with J gene TRBJ2-1; no definite D call. Germline V lookup: CDR1 SQVTM, CDR2 ANQGSEA. The CDR3 consists of 12 residues. Trimming shortened V by 7 bases and J by 8 bases, and 15 bases separated the two germline ends. This CDR3 reads CSATLLRDEQFF. The CDR3 DNA reads as TGCAGCGCGACCCTCCTTCGGGATGAGCAGTTCTTC.

The CDR3: CASSESGGRAGEQYF. The CDR3 nucleotides are TGTGCCAGCAGTGAATCGGGCGGGAGGGCCGGGGAGCAGTACTTC. The rearrangement uses TRBV6-1 and TRBJ2-5; 9 bases are shared with TRBD2. Losses at the gene ends were 2 bases for V and 11 bases for J; bases not matched to a gene: 12. CDR1 is MNHNS and CDR2 is SASEGT in the germline V gene. This CDR3 has 15 amino acids.

CDR3 sequence (DNA): TGTGCCTGGCTAGACTACGGGGAGCAGTACTTC. The encoded protein is CAWLDYGEQYF. This rearrangement joins TRBV30 to TRBJ2-7; maybe TRBD2 (5 bases). The CDR3 length is 11 residues. Trimming took off 5 bases at V and 7 bases at J, with 12 bases between the two ends. CDR1 is GTSNPN and CDR2 is SVGIG in the germline V gene (reference sequence). Looking up the rest from reference TRBV30 and TRBJ2-7 gives the full variable domain: SQTIHQWPATLVQPVGSPLSLECTVEGTSNPNLYWYRQAAGRGLQLLFYSVGIGQISSEVPQNLSASRPQDRQFILSSKKLLLSDSGFYLCAWLDYGEQYFGPGTRLTVT.

The V gene is TRBV11-2, the J gene TRBJ2-7, with TRBD2 as a possible D gene (6 bases). V was pared by 1 base and J by 2 bases, with 12 bases between. Germline V gives CDR1 SGHAT, CDR2 FQNNGV. CDR3 size: 15 residues. DNA for the CDR3: TGTGCCAGCAGCTTAGTTGGGGACTCCCCCTACGAGCAGTACTTC. Translating it yields CASSLVGDSPYEQYF.

The chain couples TRBV4-3 to TRBJ1-5, with TRBD1 as a possible D gene (5 bases). The V gene's germline CDR1 is LGHNA and CDR2 YSLEER. Trimming left V 0 bases short and J 4 bases short, with 10 bases between. The CDR3 totals 15 residues. CDR3 coding DNA: TGCGCCAGCAGCCAAGATGGGCGGACAAATCAGCCCCAGCATTTT. Its protein product is CASSQDGRTNQPQHF.

The rearrangement joins TRBV7-3 to TRBJ2-1, with TRBD2 matching over 9 bases. The germline V gene encodes CDR1 SGHTA and CDR2 FQGTGA. Trimming cost V 5 bases and J 7 bases; bases outside gene matches: 18. This CDR3 spans 18 amino acids. In DNA form, the CDR3 reads TGTGCCAGCAGCCCCATATCTAGCGGGACAGACAGCCTTAATGAGCAGTTCTTC. Its protein is CASSPISSGTDSLNEQFF.

The chain links TRBV29-1 to TRBJ1-2; D ambiguous. V was clipped by 2 bases and J by 0 bases, with 7 bases between them. Germline loops: CDR1 SQVTM, CDR2 ANQGSEA. This CDR3 spans 13 amino acids. This CDR3 reads CSVEWPANYGYTF. Here the CDR3 DNA reads TGCAGCGTTGAATGGCCAGCTAACTATGGCTACACCTTC.

The chain has TRBV7-2 and TRBJ2-1; D may be TRBD2 (6 bases). The V gene's germline CDR1 is SGHTA and CDR2 FQGNSA. CDR3 length equals 15 residues. Trimming removed 4 bases at V and 6 bases at J, with 16 bases between. For the CDR3, the DNA is TGTGCCAGCAGCTCGGGACTTGGGGGAGTCAATGAGCAGTTCTTC. Amino acid sequence: CASSSGLGGVNEQFF.

This clone showed up just a few times. This sequence joins TRBV7-3 and TRBJ1-4; no definite D call. Germline CDR1 SGHTA, CDR2 FQGTGA. Trimming cost V 5 bases and J 7 bases, with 11 bases left between them. The CDR3 extends over 13 amino acids. CDR3 loop: CASSAGFGEKLFF. In DNA form, the CDR3 reads TGTGCCAGCAGCGCGGGGTTTGGTGAAAAACTGTTTTTT.

The genes are TRBV5-1 and TRBJ2-2, with D maybe TRBD2 (6 bases). V gave up 1 base and J gave up 6 bases, with 16 bases separating them. The CDR3 length is 16 residues. The germline V gene has CDR1 SGHRS and CDR2 YFSETQ. CDR3 nucleotide sequence: TGCGCCAGCAGCTTGAAGGGTATGGGGGGAGCCGGGGAGCTGTTTTTT. This translates into CASSLKGMGGAGELFF. Full variable domain (remainder filled in from reference TRBV5-1 and TRBJ2-2): KAGVTQTPRYLIKTRGQQVTLSCSPISGHRSVSWYQQTPGQGLQFLFEYFSETQRNKGNFPGRFSGRQFSNSRSEMNVSTLELGDSALYLCASSLKGMGGAGELFFGEGSRLTVL.

The chain links TRBV6-1 to TRBJ2-7; 7 bases match TRBD1. Germline V gene sequence: CDR1 MNHNS, CDR2 SASEGT. The CDR3 has 16 residues. V was clipped by 4 bases and J by 5 bases; unmatched bases: 14. DNA for the CDR3: TGTGCCAGCAGTGTAGGGGGCGGAACTGACACACACGAGCAGTACTTC. It yields the protein CASSVGGGTDTHEQYF.

The V gene is TRBV5-1, the J gene TRBJ2-1; D not resolved. Germline CDR1 reads SGHRS; CDR2 reads YFSETQ. The CDR3 has 14 amino acids. V was shortened by 1 base and J by 5 bases, with 10 bases between the two germline ends. The CDR3 protein is CASSLSSANNEQFF. CDR3 DNA sequence: TGCGCCAGCAGCTTGTCCAGCGCCAACAATGAGCAGTTCTTC.

The rearrangement joins TRBV9 to TRBJ1-1, with a possible D match to TRBD1 (5 bases). The germline CDR1 and CDR2 sequences are SGDLS and YYNGEE. The ends were cut back, 0 bases at V and 5 bases at J, with 14 bases in the middle. This CDR3 spans 15 amino acids. The CDR3 DNA reads TGTGCCAGCAGCGTAGTAACGGGGGTAGGGACTGAAGCTTTCTTT. It specifies CASSVVTGVGTEAFF.

This clone came up once. The chain combines TRBV5-8 with TRBJ1-1, with a weak D call TRBD1 (5 bases). The V gene lost 0 bases and the J gene lost 5 bases, with 14 bases spanning the gap. Germline lookup yields CDR1 SGHTS and CDR2 YDEGEE. The CDR3 runs to 15 residues. CDR3 DNA: TGTGCCAGCAGCTTGGTAATCGGACGGGGGACTGAAGCTTTCTTT. It codes for CASSLVIGRGTEAFF.

This sequence joins TRBV7-3 and TRBJ1-1; D might be TRBD1 (5 bases). The germline V gene encodes CDR1 SGHTA and CDR2 FQGTGA. The CDR3 consists of 14 residues. V was trimmed by 5 bases and J by 1 base, leaving 11 bases between them. In DNA, the CDR3 is TGTGCCAGCAGCCCCGCGGGGGAGAACACTGAAGCTTTCTTT. The encoded protein is CASSPAGENTEAFF. Full variable domain (outside the CDR3, taken from reference TRBV7-3 and TRBJ1-1): GAGVSQTPSNKVTEKGKYVELRCDPISGHTALYWYRQSLGQGPEFLIYFQGTGAADDSGLPNDRFFAVRPEGSVSTLKIQRTERGDSAVYLCASSPAGENTEAFFGQGTRLTVV.

The chain recombines TRBV30 with TRBJ1-1, with D possibly TRBD1 on 6 matching bases. Trimming shortened V by 2 bases and J by 0 bases, and 16 bases separated the two germline ends. Germline assignment: CDR1 GTSNPN and CDR2 SVGIG (reference sequence). This CDR3 is built from 16 residues. The CDR3 spells CAWSPLTGHMNTEAFF. The CDR3 bases are TGTGCCTGGAGTCCCTTAACGGGACATATGAACACTGAAGCTTTCTTT. Drawing the rest from reference TRBV30 and TRBJ1-1, the complete variable domain is SQTIHQWPATLVQPVGSPLSLECTVEGTSNPNLYWYRQAAGRGLQLLFYSVGIGQISSEVPQNLSASRPQDRQFILSSKKLLLSDSGFYLCAWSPLTGHMNTEAFFGQGTRLTVV.

This clone was observed a handful of times. In DNA, the CDR3 is TGTGCCAGCAGCCGTTCGCAACCGTCGGGGAACGGTGGCTACGAGCAGTACTTC. It codes for CASSRSQPSGNGGYEQYF. This chain connects TRBV5-5 to TRBJ2-7; D is possibly TRBD2 (5 bases). Trimming shortened V by 4 bases and J by 3 bases, and 26 bases separated the two germline ends. Germline CDR1 reads SGHKS; CDR2 reads YYEKEE (reference sequence). The CDR3 is 18 amino acids.

Only one count was recorded for this clone. This chain uses TRBV21-1 with TRBJ2-7; TRBD2, the table's D call, lacks a check against the DNA. TRBV21-1 is a documented pseudogene. This CDR3 is 15 amino acids long. This chain's CDR3 is CASSKAGTPSYEQYF. CDR3 nucleotide sequence: TGTGCCAGCAGCAAAGCCGGGACTCCTTCCTACGAGCAGTACTTC.